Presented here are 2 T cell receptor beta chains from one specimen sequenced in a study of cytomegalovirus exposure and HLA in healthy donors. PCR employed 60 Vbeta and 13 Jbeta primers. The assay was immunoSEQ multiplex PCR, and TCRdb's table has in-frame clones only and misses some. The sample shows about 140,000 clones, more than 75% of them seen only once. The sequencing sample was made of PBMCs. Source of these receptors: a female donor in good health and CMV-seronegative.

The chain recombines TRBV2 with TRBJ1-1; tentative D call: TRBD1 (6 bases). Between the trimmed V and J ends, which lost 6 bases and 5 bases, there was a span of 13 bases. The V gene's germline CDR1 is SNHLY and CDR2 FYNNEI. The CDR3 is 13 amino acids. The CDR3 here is CASSRTVVTEAFF. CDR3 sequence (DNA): TGTGCCAGCAGCAGGACAGTAGTAACTGAAGCTTTCTTT.

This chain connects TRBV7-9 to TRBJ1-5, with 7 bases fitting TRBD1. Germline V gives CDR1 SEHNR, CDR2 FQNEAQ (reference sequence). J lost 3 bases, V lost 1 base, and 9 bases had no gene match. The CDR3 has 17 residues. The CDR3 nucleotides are TGTGCCAGCAGCTTAGGTCCACAGGGGTCCAACAATCAGCCCCAGCATTTT. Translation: CASSLGPQGSNNQPQHF. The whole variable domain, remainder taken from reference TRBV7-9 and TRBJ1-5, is DTGVSQNPRHKITKRGQNVTFRCDPISEHNRLYWYRQTLGQGPEFLTYFQNEAQLEKSRLLSDRFSAERPKGSFSTLEIQRTEQGDSAMYLCASSLGPQGSNNQPQHFGDGTRLSIL.